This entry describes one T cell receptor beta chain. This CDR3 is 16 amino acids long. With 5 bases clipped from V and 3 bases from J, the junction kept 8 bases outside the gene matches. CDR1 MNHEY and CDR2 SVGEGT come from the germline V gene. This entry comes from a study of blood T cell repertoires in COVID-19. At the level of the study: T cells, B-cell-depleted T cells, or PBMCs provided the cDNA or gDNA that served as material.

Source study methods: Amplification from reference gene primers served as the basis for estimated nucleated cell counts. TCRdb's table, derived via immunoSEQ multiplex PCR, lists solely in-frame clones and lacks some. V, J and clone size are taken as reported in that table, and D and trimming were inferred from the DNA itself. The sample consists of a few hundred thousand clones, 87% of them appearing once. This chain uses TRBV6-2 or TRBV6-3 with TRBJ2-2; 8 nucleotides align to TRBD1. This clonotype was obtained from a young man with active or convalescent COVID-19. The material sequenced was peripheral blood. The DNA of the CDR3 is TGTGCCAGCAGTGCTCAAGGACAGGGATACACCGGGGAGCTGTTTTTT. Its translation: CASSAQGQGYTGELFF.